This TCR beta chain was captured by sequencing in a study of radiation and T cells in renal cell carcinoma. Study conclusions and caveats: Irradiated tumors had higher TCR clonality than control tumors. Irradiated tumors held more dominant CDR3 motifs than control tumors. Top tumor clonotypes rose in blood 2 weeks post-radiation, then contracted.

Profiled with immunoSEQ multiplex PCR; TCRdb holds only in-frame clones, not every one. The sample yields about 19,000 clones, approximately 62% seen once. Germline V gene sequence: CDR1 MDHEN, CDR2 SYDVKM. Trimming left V 3 bases short and J 4 bases short, with 15 bases between. This CDR3 is 16 amino acids long. Regarding treatment: 15 Gy SBRT to primary tumor, nephrectomy 4 weeks later. Note on this clone: Antigen specificity is unknown.

The sequence derives from an older woman with renal cell carcinoma. The chain has TRBV28 and TRBJ1-4; D gene ambiguous. The sample here was tumor tissue, taken from a patient whose treatment included radiotherapy and nephrectomy. In DNA, the CDR3 is TGTGCCAGCAGTTTGTATCGAAGACGTAGTAATGAAAAACTGTTTTTT. Translation: CASSLYRRRSNEKLFF.